What follows are 10 T cell receptor beta chains derived from one specimen sequenced in a study of CD8 T cells in ankylosing spondylitis. Whole-study findings and limits: Seemingly characteristic of ankylosing spondylitis blood was a TCR beta motif consisting of about 8 highly homologous variants.

From the 5' RACE reads, TCRdb called clonotypes with MiXCR, one entry per CDR3 protein. In the table there are around 130,000 distinct CDR3 sequences, 17% of which are singletons. Which antigens these TCRs recognize remains unknown. The specimen was blood, either unsorted or a sorted T cell fraction (not recorded which). Receptors originate from a male donor with ankylosing spondylitis.

The V call is TRBV27, the J call TRBJ2-1; a weak D match, TRBD2 (6 bases). From germline, CDR1 is MNHEY and CDR2 SMNVEV (reference sequence). The CDR3 length is 16 residues. The ends were cut back, 2 bases at V and 7 bases at J, with 18 bases in the middle. The CDR3 region is CASSLGTSATVNEQFF. The CDR3 bases are TGTGCCAGCAGTTTAGGGACTTCCGCGACGGTTAATGAGCAGTTCTTC.

In its sample, this clonotype was seen many times. CDR3 protein: CASSQGARTSGIYNEQFF. For the CDR3, the DNA is TGTGCCAGCAGCCAAGGGGCTCGGACTAGCGGGATCTACAATGAGCAGTTCTTC. The V call is TRBV3-1, the J call TRBJ2-1, with 12 bases matching TRBD2. Germline loops: CDR1 LGHDT, CDR2 YNNKEL (reference sequence). J was trimmed by 3 bases and V by 1 base; bases with no gene match: 7. This CDR3 is built from 18 residues.

This clonotype was found many times. The junction departs from germline at one end; a sequencing error may be responsible. For the CDR3, the DNA is TGTGCCAGCTCATTCGGGACCGGTTCCTACGAGCAGTACTTC. It encodes CASSFGTGSYEQYF. V and J are TRBV5-1 and TRBJ2-7; tentatively, D is TRBD1 or TRBD2 (5 bases each). CDR3 size: 14 residues. Germline assignment: CDR1 SGHRS and CDR2 YFSETQ.

This clonotype was detected only a few times. The gene calls are TRBV15 and TRBJ2-7; D unresolved. V was trimmed by 0 bases and J by 0 bases, leaving 9 bases between them. The CDR3 is 15 residues long. The germline V gene encodes CDR1 LNHNV and CDR2 YYDKDF (reference sequence). This chain's CDR3 is CATSREGRSSYEQYF. The DNA of the CDR3 is TGTGCCACCAGCAGAGAAGGCAGGAGCTCCTACGAGCAGTACTTC.

This chain uses TRBV2 with TRBJ2-7; 11 nucleotides line up with TRBD1. The CDR3 contains 15 residues. Germline V gives CDR1 SNHLY, CDR2 FYNNEI. The trim removed 7 bases at V and 2 bases at J, leaving 7 bases unmatched. The CDR3 sequence is CASKEGTGGTYEQYF. CDR3 in DNA: TGTGCCAGCAAAGAGGGGACAGGGGGAACCTACGAGCAGTACTTC. Supplemented by reference TRBV2 and TRBJ2-7, the full variable domain reads EPEVTQTPSHQVTQMGQEVILRCVPISNHLYFYWYRQILGQKVEFLVSFYNNEISEKSEIFDDQFSVERPDGSNFTLKIRSTKLEDSAMYFCASKEGTGGTYEQYFGPGTRLTVT.

The chain combines TRBV7-9 with TRBJ1-1; the D gene is possibly TRBD1 (6 bases). This CDR3 contains 16 residues. Per the germline V gene, CDR1 is SEHNR and CDR2 is FQNEAQ (reference sequence). Trimming pared 5 bases from V and 2 bases from J, leaving 18 bases between. The CDR3 spells CASSMEEGQENTEAFF. CDR3 in DNA: TGTGCCAGCAGCATGGAGGAGGGACAAGAAAACACTGAAGCTTTCTTT.

This clonotype was recorded a few times. The CDR3 sequence: CASSLASGTGEQFF. In DNA form, the CDR3 reads TGCGCCAGCAGCTTGGCTAGCGGAACTGGTGAGCAGTTCTTC. V usage is TRBV5-1 and J usage is TRBJ2-1; 7 bases are shared with TRBD2. CDR3 length equals 14 residues. The V and J ends lost 0 bases and 9 bases, in that order; junction bases with no gene match: 6. Germline V gene data show CDR1 as SGHRS and CDR2 as YFSETQ.

This clonotype was detected a few times. The chain is built from TRBV28 and TRBJ2-3; 7 bases agree with TRBD2. Trimming took 3 bases from V and 0 from J; bases not matched to a gene: 6. Germline V gives CDR1 MDHEN, CDR2 SYDVKM. The CDR3 length is 16 residues. CDR3 DNA: TGTGCCAGCAGTTTGTCCCGGGAGGTTAGCACAGATACGCAGTATTTT. Amino acid sequence: CASSLSREVSTDTQYF.

This chain links TRBV5-1 with TRBJ2-5, with 8 bases matching TRBD1. CDR3 length equals 15 residues. V was pared by 3 bases and J by 1 base, with 5 bases of the junction left unmatched. Germline V CDR1 and CDR2: SGHRS, YFSETQ. Written as DNA, the CDR3 is TGCGCCAGCAGCTCAGACAGGGGACTCCAAGAGACCCAGTACTTC. This gives the protein CASSSDRGLQETQYF.

This clonotype was seen only a few times. The chain links TRBV15 to TRBJ2-7; D is uncertain. Germline CDR1 is LNHNV and CDR2 is YYDKDF (reference sequence). This CDR3 has 11 amino acids. Trimming took off 6 bases at V and 3 bases at J, with 6 bases between the two ends. This CDR3 is CATSASYEQYF. CDR3 nucleotides: TGTGCCACCAGTGCTAGCTACGAGCAGTACTTC.